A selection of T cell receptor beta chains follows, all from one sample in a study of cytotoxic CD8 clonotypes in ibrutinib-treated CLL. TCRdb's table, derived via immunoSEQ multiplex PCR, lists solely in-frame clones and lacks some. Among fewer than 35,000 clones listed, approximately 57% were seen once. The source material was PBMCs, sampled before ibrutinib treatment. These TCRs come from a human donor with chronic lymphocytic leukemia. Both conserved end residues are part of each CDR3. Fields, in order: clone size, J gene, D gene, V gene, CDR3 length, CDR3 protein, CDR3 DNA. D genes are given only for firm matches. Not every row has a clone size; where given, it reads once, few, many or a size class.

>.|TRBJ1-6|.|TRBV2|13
CASKGWGGEPLHF
TGTGCCAGCAAAGGATGGGGAGGGGAACCCCTCCACTTT
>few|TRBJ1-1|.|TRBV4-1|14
CASSQYDGNTEAFF
TGCGCCAGCAGCCAATATGACGGGAATACTGAAGCTTTCTTT
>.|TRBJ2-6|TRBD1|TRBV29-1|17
CSVAGLQGASGANVLTF
TGCAGCGTTGCTGGGTTGCAGGGGGCTTCTGGGGCCAACGTCCTGACTTTC
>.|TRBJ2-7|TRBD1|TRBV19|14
CASSIVTGAYEQYF
TGTGCCAGTAGTATTGTGACAGGGGCCTACGAGCAGTACTTC
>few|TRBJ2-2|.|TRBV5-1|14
CASSLVLGTGELFF
TGCGCCAGCAGCTTGGTCTTAGGCACCGGGGAGCTGTTTTTT
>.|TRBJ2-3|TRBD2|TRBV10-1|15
CASSHTSGGTDTQYF
TGCGCCAGCAGTCATACTAGCGGGGGGACAGATACGCAGTATTTT
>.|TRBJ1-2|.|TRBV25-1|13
CASSAAGNYGYTF
TGTGCCAGCAGTGCGGCAGGGAACTATGGCTACACCTTC
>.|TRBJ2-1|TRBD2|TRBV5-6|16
CASSFPGLAGPNEQFF
TGTGCCAGCAGCTTCCCCGGCCTAGCGGGGCCCAATGAGCAGTTCTTC
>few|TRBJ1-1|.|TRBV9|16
CASSVAPLLGDTEAFF
TGTGCCAGCAGCGTAGCCCCTCTCCTTGGGGACACTGAAGCTTTCTTT
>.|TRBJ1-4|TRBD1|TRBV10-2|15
CASSEGGTGGEKLFF
TGCGCCAGCAGTGAAGGGGGCACTGGAGGAGAAAAACTGTTTTTT
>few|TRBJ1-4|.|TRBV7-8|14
CASSLGGNSEKLFF
TGTGCCAGCAGCTTAGGGGGGAATAGTGAAAAACTGTTTTTT
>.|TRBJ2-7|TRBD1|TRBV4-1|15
CASSHRGTGAYEQYF
TGCGCCAGCAGCCACCGCGGGACAGGGGCCTACGAGCAGTACTTC
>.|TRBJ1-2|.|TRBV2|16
CASSEGFRGRRFGYTF
TGTGCCAGCAGTGAAGGGTTCCGGGGACGGAGGTTTGGCTACACCTTC
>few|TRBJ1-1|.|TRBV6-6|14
CASSYGDLNTEAFF
TGTGCCAGCAGTTACGGGGATCTGAACACTGAAGCTTTCTTT
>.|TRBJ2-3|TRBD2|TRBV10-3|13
CAAGGAVADTQYF
TGTGCCGCCGGGGGGGCCGTGGCAGATACGCAGTATTTT